This TCR beta chain was recorded in a study of cytomegalovirus exposure and HLA in healthy donors (dated by TCRdb to the late 2010s). A note on the overall study: An earlier analysis of some 600 of the donors reported 250 to 300 Gb of sequence data and 90 million to 120 million unique TCR beta sequences obtained from roughly 170 million T cells. A later analysis re-examined previously published TCR beta repertoires from more than 600 donors and added high-resolution HLA genotyping to investigate patterns of TCR occurrence. HLA typing covered class I and class II loci at four-digit resolution. Donor age, sex, ethnicity and CMV serostatus were collected together with the repertoire data. An early release that covered 500 to 800 HLA-typed donors contained around 300 gigabases of sequencing data and approximately 85 million unique TCR sequences. Among roughly 400 genotyped donors of the cohort, an average of approximately 240,000 unique TCR beta nucleotide sequences was sequenced per donor, of which 15% to 20% were non-productive. All discovery cohort repertoires had been generated using a single sequencing platform. Besides the first cohort of around 670 subjects, a separate validation cohort made up of over a hundred different subjects was used. The aim of the study was to test whether cataloging public T cell receptors could identify signatures of past pathogen exposure. Rather than using new phenotypic data, the later analysis identified candidate immune exposures from TCR beta sequences and from how often those sequences occurred across donors. Using immunosequencing, the study profiled T cell repertoires from roughly 650 subjects and related those repertoires to cytomegalovirus serostatus. High-throughput TCR immunosequencing, statistical association of individual TCRs with disease status, and machine learning were combined to predict cytomegalovirus infection status. About five DR-DQ haplotypes were treated as single units for association and clustering because of strong linkage in the cohort. Typing coverage varied by locus: about 620-630 donors for A, B, C, DRB1 and DQB1; under 550 for DQA1; some 610 for DPA1; fewer than 480 for DPB1. To decide whether each TCR beta V gene segment behaved as functional or pseudogenic, an earlier analysis of approximately 590 of the donors relied on high-throughput TCR beta sequencing. Genome-wide SNP genotypes for about 60% of the 666 donors were used in a later genetic analysis, which treated that subset as a discovery cohort. Of the roughly 400 genotyped donors, approximately 80% fell in the genetic ancestry cluster associated with self-reported Caucasian donors.

The protocol used for the library was the immunoSEQ multiplex PCR assay. For the multiplex PCR, a mixture combining 60 forward primers for TCR Vbeta segments and 13 reverse primers for TCR Jbeta segments was used. The CDR3 region of rearranged TCR beta genes was amplified from genomic DNA with a multiplex PCR assay. The Illumina HiSeq System was used to sequence the amplified TCR beta libraries as 87-base-pair reads. The study's own analysis went as follows. A later analysis counted about 80 million unique TCR beta chains across the 666 repertoires, and some 11 million of these chains were shared by at least two donors. Raw reads were error-corrected and collapsed into unique sequences by a nearest-neighbor algorithm in which closely related sequences were merged to remove PCR and sequencing errors. V, D and J gene segments were assigned by aligning CDR3 sequences to IMGT reference sequences. For a sequence to be retained, a match of at least six nucleotides to both a V gene segment and a J gene segment was required. Rearrangements were called productive when the CDR3 lacked stop codons and stayed in frame with V and J; all others were non-productive. CDR3 was defined according to IMGT convention as the region running from the second conserved V-encoded cysteine to the conserved J-encoded phenylalanine. In an earlier analysis of around 570 of the donors, sequences lacking an unambiguous match to a single V gene segment were excluded. An earlier analysis of over 450 of the donors classified V segments as functional when productive rearrangements were above 56.7% and as segregating when the standard deviation between donors was above 5%. A statistical classification framework was built for diagnosing cytomegalovirus status from the catalog of TCR beta chain sequences. In a later analysis, TCR nucleotide sequences were compared against IMGT/GENE-DB human TR gene sequences so that V and J genes could be assigned. In a later analysis, CDR3 sequences and most-parsimonious VDJ recombination scenarios were assigned using the TCRdist pipeline. In a later analysis, every TCR beta chain was defined by the combination of its CDR3 amino acid sequence and its V-gene family, and reads without a unique V-gene family were dropped. To address suspected cross-contamination and a sequencing artifact, a later analysis removed approximately 590 highly shared, low-generation-probability nucleotide sequences. A later analysis calculated a clonal expansion index for each public chain from normalized within-repertoire ranks of inferred template counts. In a later analysis, generation probabilities were computed using a VDJ recombination model fitted to out-of-frame rearrangements, and the results were checked against IGoR. In a later analysis, hypergeometric tests were used to score TCR-TCR, TCR-HLA and TCR-CMV co-occurrence, with a repertoire-size bias correction applied to TCR pairs. To estimate false discovery rates, a later analysis permuted the HLA or CMV assignments 20 times. In a later analysis, co-occurring TCRs were grouped using DBSCAN, and TCRdist sequence similarity was added for clustering within HLA-allele-positive subsets. Repertoires with fewer than 30,000 or more than 120,000 public chains were left out of co-occurrence clustering, as were five repertoires with anomalous nucleotide sharing. The immuneACCESS repertoire file appears here via TCRdb, limited to in-frame rearrangements. These files lack a portion of the clones; in checked studies, under half of the deficit traces to unresolved V genes, and the cause of the others is not known. V and J calls and clone size are as listed in that table; D and trimming were resolved from the DNA. For this sample the table gives about 69,000 clones, of which approximately 80% were detected only once. The ten largest clones capture 3% to 3.5% of the sample.

General conclusions and limits of the study: Because counts were too low, some 16 rarely observed V segments, including chromosome 9 orphons, were excluded from the earlier analysis of several hundred of the donors. The study listed around 160 TCR beta chains as associated with cytomegalovirus. A further reported finding was that TCR beta sequences accurately predicted the HLA-A and HLA-B alleles for most subjects in the first cohort. When HLA alleles, especially DR and DQ, strongly co-occurred, TCR associations were difficult to assign to individual alleles. Correlated functional status among segregating V segments might reflect linkage disequilibrium, but an unknown experimental factor could not be ruled out. According to a later analysis, TCR association rates differed among HLA loci, with DRB1 alleles showing the most associated TCRs and HLA-C alleles showing the fewest. According to the authors, the approach could potentially be generalized to other disease states and immunological phenotypes. In a later analysis, several top co-occurrence clusters were reported to appear linked to parvovirus B19, influenza, CMV and Epstein-Barr virus. Presence/absence analyses assumed roughly uniform sequencing depth across donors, an assumption that may not hold. Most CMV-associated TCR beta chains appeared to be HLA-restricted in a later analysis, and the HLA associations seemed to be driven largely by CMV exposure. A cluster of highly shared sequence variants was judged likely to represent a technical artifact of the sequencing pipeline. HLA typing was unavailable for some donors at each locus, so association tests used only the typed subset. In a later genetic analysis, a missense DCLRE1C variant was associated with V-gene and J-gene trimming of TCR beta chains, and the association was replicated in an independent cohort. The classifier was reported to diagnose cytomegalovirus status with high specificity and sensitivity in both the original and validation cohorts. While some public TCRs were present in many individuals, most TCR sequences turned up only very rarely across donors. For the cohort, immune exposure information was limited to CMV serostatus. Broadly in line with IMGT annotations, most TCR beta V segments showed up in productive rearrangements about 90% or about 30% of the time in an earlier analysis of several hundred of the donors. Compared with the approximately 600-donor mean, donors in an Asian-associated ancestry cluster had fewer N-insertions in productive TCRs, according to a later genetic analysis. A few of the identified cytomegalovirus-associated TCR beta chains were confirmed in vitro to be specific for cytomegalovirus antigens. Some IMGT-functional V segments, including TRBV6-2 and TRBV6-3, could not be distinguished by the 87-base-pair reads and were therefore excluded. Compared with equally common non-associated chains, HLA-associated TCR beta chains in a later analysis were more clonally expanded and had lower generation probabilities. This cohort had only TCR beta chains sequenced, and the lack of alpha or paired-chain data limited which features could be detected. A later analysis associated around 16,000 TCR beta sequences with specific HLA alleles at a false discovery rate of 0.05.

Spanning cysteine to phenylalanine, the CDR3 consists of 19 amino acids. CDR3 DNA is the only sequence kept; it has 57 bases, read in frame from the first base. V is reduced by 0 bases and J by 4 bases, leaving a spacing of 21 bases between them. For CDR1 and CDR2, the germline V gene lists LGHNA and YSLEER. About this clone itself: Its antigen remains undetermined. No qualities accompany the bases; no much larger clone lies one base away.

In total, approximately 690 healthy bone marrow donors made up the cohort. At the time of sampling, every cohort member was nominally healthy, though immune exposures that went unrecorded were likely present. The donor tested CMV seronegative and was one of the 352 seronegative cohort members. Each donor provided a peripheral blood sample, and peripheral blood mononuclear cells were used for TCR beta sequencing. Genomic DNA extraction from the blood cell samples was performed with the Qiagen DNeasy Blood Extraction Kit. This receptor chain uses TRBV4-3 and TRBJ2-2; TRBD1 might be the D gene, on 5 matching bases. This TCR derives from a man between 18 and 35 years old in good health and CMV-seronegative. Material: PBMCs. For the CDR3, the sequence is CASSQDSLRVYSLTGELFF. The bases are TGCGCCAGCAGCCAAGATAGTCTCAGGGTTTATTCCCTCACCGGGGAGCTGTTTTTT.